This T cell receptor beta chain was recorded in a study of CD8 T cells in Susac syndrome. FACS enriched CD8+ TEMRA cells, while bulk CD8+ and CD4+ were negatively isolated. V lost 3 bases and J 2 bases, leaving 5 bases between the germline ends. This CDR3 contains 12 residues. Germline V gives CDR1 KGHSH, CDR2 LQKENI. cDNA came from around 0.5 to 1 ug RNA primed by random hexamers. Amplification of TCR beta CDR3 by immunoSEQ multiplex PCR spanned 54 Vbeta and 13 Jbeta. Each CDR3 protein is one row after TCRdb ran MiXCR on the immunoSEQ multiplex PCR reads. The sample holds approximately 180,000 distinct CDR3 sequences, roughly 95% seen once.

The sample was CD4+ T cells from PBMCs. The V and J genes are TRBV18 and TRBJ2-7, with D unresolved. This clonotype originated in a human donor with multiple sclerosis. CDR3 coding DNA: TGTGCCAGCTCACCGGGGACCTACGAGCAGTACTTC. The encoded protein is CASSPGTYEQYF.